This is a list of T cell receptor beta chains from one sample in a study of blood T cells in healthy people across ages. A single record per CDR3 protein comes from TCRdb applying MiXCR to the 5' RACE reads. The data contain around 970,000 distinct CDR3 sequences, 45% to 60% of them singletons. The sequenced sample was blood. These receptors came from a woman aged 60 to 75 in good health. CDR3s include the opening cysteine and the closing phenylalanine or tryptophan. D genes are given only for firm matches. Only some rows state a clone size, as once, few, many or a class for expanded clones.

V gene: TRBV28
J gene: TRBJ2-1
D gene: .
clone size: many
CDR3 DNA: TGTGCCAGCAGTTTAGCAGGCATCCTTGAGCAGTTCTTC
CDR3 protein: CASSLAGILEQFF

V gene: TRBV20-1
J gene: TRBJ2-1
D gene: TRBD2
clone size: .
CDR3 DNA: TGCAGTGCTAGGGGGGGGTACAATGAGCAGTTCTTC
CDR3 protein: CSARGGYNEQFF

V gene: TRBV29-1
J gene: TRBJ2-7
D gene: TRBD2
clone size: .
CDR3 DNA: TGCAGCGCTGGAGTGGGCGCCGGGAGGTACGAGCAGTACTTC
CDR3 protein: CSAGVGAGRYEQYF

V gene: TRBV6-1
J gene: TRBJ2-5
D gene: .
clone size: .
CDR3 DNA: TGTGCCAGCAGTGAAGCACGGGCGACGAGGGAGACCCAGTACTTC
CDR3 protein: CASSEARATRETQYF

V gene: TRBV20-1
J gene: TRBJ2-1
D gene: TRBD2
clone size: few
CDR3 DNA: TGCAGTGCTCCAACCCAAGCGCTACTAGCGGGAGTTGCCAATGAGCAGTTCTTC
CDR3 protein: CSAPTQALLAGVANEQFF

V gene: TRBV7-2
J gene: TRBJ2-1
D gene: .
clone size: .
CDR3 DNA: TGTGCCAGCAGCTTGAACTCCTACGAGCAGTTCTTC
CDR3 protein: CASSLNSYEQFF

V gene: TRBV13
J gene: TRBJ2-2
D gene: TRBD1
clone size: .
CDR3 DNA: TGTGCCAGCAGCTTAGCCGGGACAGGTGGCACCGGGGAGCTGTTTTTT
CDR3 protein: CASSLAGTGGTGELFF

V gene: TRBV12-3/TRBV12-4
J gene: TRBJ2-1
D gene: .
clone size: .
CDR3 DNA: TGTGCCAGCAGTGTCCTCAGGGGCAGCTCCTACAATGAGCAGTTCTTC
CDR3 protein: CASSVLRGSSYNEQFF

V gene: TRBV7-3
J gene: TRBJ2-1
D gene: TRBD2
clone size: few
CDR3 DNA: TGTGCCAGCAGCCGACGTAGCGGGGGGGCCGGGAATGAGCAGTTCTTC
CDR3 protein: CASSRRSGGAGNEQFF

V gene: TRBV20-1
J gene: TRBJ1-2
D gene: TRBD1
clone size: many
CDR3 DNA: TGCAGTGCTAGGGGTGTGGGTCAGACAGGGGGGAGATCTGGCTACACCTTC
CDR3 protein: CSARGVGQTGGRSGYTF

V gene: TRBV7-2
J gene: TRBJ2-2
D gene: .
clone size: .
CDR3 DNA: TGTGCCAGCAGCTTAGCAGGGAGGACGAACACCGGGGAGCTGTTTTTT
CDR3 protein: CASSLAGRTNTGELFF

V gene: TRBV7-2
J gene: TRBJ2-5
D gene: .
clone size: few
CDR3 DNA: TGTGCCAGCAGCTTAGCGCGTGGGACCCAGTACTTC
CDR3 protein: CASSLARGTQYF

V gene: TRBV11-2
J gene: TRBJ2-1
D gene: .
clone size: .
CDR3 DNA: TGTGCCAGCAGCTTAGCCTCCGCCGTTGAGCAGTTCTTC
CDR3 protein: CASSLASAVEQFF

V gene: TRBV7-2
J gene: TRBJ2-3
D gene: .
clone size: few
CDR3 DNA: TGTGCCAGCAGCTTAGGAATGACCCGCGATAGATTGGATACGCAGTATTTT
CDR3 protein: CASSLGMTRDRLDTQYF

V gene: TRBV20-1
J gene: TRBJ2-5
D gene: TRBD2
clone size: few
CDR3 DNA: TGCAGTGCTAGAGACTTAGCGGGAGAGGGTGAGACCCAGTACTTC
CDR3 protein: CSARDLAGEGETQYF

V gene: TRBV4-1
J gene: TRBJ2-1
D gene: TRBD1
clone size: .
CDR3 DNA: TGCGCCAGCAGCCAGGGACAGGGACCTCGGAATGAGCGGTTCTTC
CDR3 protein: CASSQGQGPRNERFF

V gene: TRBV12-3/TRBV12-4
J gene: TRBJ1-2
D gene: .
clone size: .
CDR3 DNA: TGTGCCAGCAGTTTGACAGGTTCCCCCTATGGCTACACCTTC
CDR3 protein: CASSLTGSPYGYTF

V gene: TRBV20-1
J gene: TRBJ2-1
D gene: .
clone size: .
CDR3 DNA: TGCAGTGCTCTCCATCTAGTACCTACCTACAATGAGCAGTTCTTC
CDR3 protein: CSALHLVPTYNEQFF

V gene: TRBV5-1
J gene: TRBJ2-1
D gene: TRBD2
clone size: .
CDR3 DNA: TGCGCCAGCAGCGTAACTAGCGGGAGACTAATACCGGGAAACAATGAGCAGTTCTTC
CDR3 protein: CASSVTSGRLIPGNNEQFF

V gene: TRBV3-1
J gene: TRBJ2-3
D gene: .
clone size: .
CDR3 DNA: TGTGCCAGCAGCCAAGTGGGAGGATCCCTCTCGGATACGCAGTATTTT
CDR3 protein: CASSQVGGSLSDTQYF